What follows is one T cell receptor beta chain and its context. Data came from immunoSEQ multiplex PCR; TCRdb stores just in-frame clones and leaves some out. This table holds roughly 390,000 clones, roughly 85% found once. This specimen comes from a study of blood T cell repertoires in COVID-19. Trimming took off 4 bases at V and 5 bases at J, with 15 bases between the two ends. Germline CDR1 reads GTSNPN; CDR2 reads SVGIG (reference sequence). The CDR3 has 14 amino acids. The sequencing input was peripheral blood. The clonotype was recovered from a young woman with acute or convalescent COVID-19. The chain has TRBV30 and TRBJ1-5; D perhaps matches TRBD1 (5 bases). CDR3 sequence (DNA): TGTGCCTGGACGCCACCGGGGGGGGATCAGCCCCAGCATTTT. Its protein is CAWTPPGGDQPQHF. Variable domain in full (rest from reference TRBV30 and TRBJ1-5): SQTIHQWPATLVQPVGSPLSLECTVEGTSNPNLYWYRQAAGRGLQLLFYSVGIGQISSEVPQNLSASRPQDRQFILSSKKLLLSDSGFYLCAWTPPGGDQPQHFGDGTRLSIL.